The clone carrying this T cell receptor beta chain was detected many times. Its target is unknown. CDR1 and CDR2 (germline): LGHNA, YSLEER. CDR3 length: 15 residues. V shed 5 bases and J 1 base; nucleotides not matched to a gene: 1. These data belong to a study of response to subunit inactivated influenza vaccine. TCRdb reanalysed the RT-PCR reads using MiXCR and keeps one entry per CDR3 protein. The sample shows 550,000 to 600,000 distinct CDR3 sequences, approximately 10% of them seen only once. Study results and caveats: There was a suggestion from the authors that each seasonal influenza vaccination recruits few new T cells.

This chain uses TRBV4-3 with TRBJ2-1; 11 nucleotides align to TRBD2. This clonotype was obtained from a middle-aged man who received an inactivated influenza vaccine. This sample comprised PBMCs from blood, obtained on the day of vaccination. In nucleotides, the CDR3 is TGCGCCAGCAGCACTAGCGGGGGATCCTACAATGAGCAGTTCTTC. As protein: CASSTSGGSYNEQFF.